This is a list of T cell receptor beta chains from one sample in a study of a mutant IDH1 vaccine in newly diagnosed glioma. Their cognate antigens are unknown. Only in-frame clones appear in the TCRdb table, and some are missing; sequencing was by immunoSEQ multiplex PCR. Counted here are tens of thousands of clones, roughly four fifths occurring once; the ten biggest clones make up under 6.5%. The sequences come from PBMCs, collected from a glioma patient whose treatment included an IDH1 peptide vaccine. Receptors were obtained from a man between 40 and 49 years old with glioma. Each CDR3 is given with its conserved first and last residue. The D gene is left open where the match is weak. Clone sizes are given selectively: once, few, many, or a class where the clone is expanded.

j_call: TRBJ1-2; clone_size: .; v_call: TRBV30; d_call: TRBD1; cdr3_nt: TGTGCCTGGAGAGTAGAAGGGACAGGTCGTTATGGCTACACCTTC; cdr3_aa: CAWRVEGTGRYGYTF
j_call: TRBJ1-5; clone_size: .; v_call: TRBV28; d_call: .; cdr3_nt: TGTGCCAGCAGTTATTTCGTTCGCAATCAGCCCCAGCATTTT; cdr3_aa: CASSYFVRNQPQHF
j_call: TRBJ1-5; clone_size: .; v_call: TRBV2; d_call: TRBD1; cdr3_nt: TGTGCCAGCAGTGTGGGACAGGGGGAAAATCAGCCCCAGCATTTT; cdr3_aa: CASSVGQGENQPQHF
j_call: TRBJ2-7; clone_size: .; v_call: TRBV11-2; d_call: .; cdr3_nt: TGTGCCAGCAGCTTCGGCGGCAGCTTAGCCTACGAGCAGTACTTC; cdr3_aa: CASSFGGSLAYEQYF
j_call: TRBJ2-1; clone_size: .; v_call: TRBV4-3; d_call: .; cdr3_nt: TGCGCCAGCAGCCTAAAGCCCATTTCAGAGCAGTTCTTC; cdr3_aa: CASSLKPISEQFF
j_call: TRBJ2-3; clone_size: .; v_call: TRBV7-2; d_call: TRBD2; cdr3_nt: TGTGCCAGCAGCTGGACTAGCGGGGGAGGAGATACGCAGTATTTT; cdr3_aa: CASSWTSGGGDTQYF
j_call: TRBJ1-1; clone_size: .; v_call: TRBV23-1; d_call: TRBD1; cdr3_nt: TGCGCCAGCAGCCGGCGGGGCAGAGGGACAGGGATGAACACTGAAGCTTTCTTT; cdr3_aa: CASSRRGRGTGMNTEAFF
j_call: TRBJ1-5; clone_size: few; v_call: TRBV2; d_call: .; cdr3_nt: TGTGCCAGCGGACCGGGGGCCGCGAGCAATCAGCCCCAGCATTTT; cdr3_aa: CASGPGAASNQPQHF
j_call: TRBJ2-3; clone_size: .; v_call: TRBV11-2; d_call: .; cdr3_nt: TGTGCCAGCAGCTTAGAGTTTAGTAAGGGGGCGCAGTATTTT; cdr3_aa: CASSLEFSKGAQYF
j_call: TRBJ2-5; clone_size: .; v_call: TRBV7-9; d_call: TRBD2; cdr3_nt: TGTGCCAGCAGCCGCAATAGCGGGACTGAGACCCAGTACTTC; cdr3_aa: CASSRNSGTETQYF
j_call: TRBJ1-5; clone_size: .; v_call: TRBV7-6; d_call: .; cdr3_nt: TGTGCCAGCAGCTGGCAGTCTGACAATCAGCCCCAGCATTTT; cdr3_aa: CASSWQSDNQPQHF
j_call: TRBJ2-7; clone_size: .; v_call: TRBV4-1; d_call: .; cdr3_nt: TGCGCCAGCAGCCTAGACACGAGCTACGAGCAGTACTTC; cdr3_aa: CASSLDTSYEQYF
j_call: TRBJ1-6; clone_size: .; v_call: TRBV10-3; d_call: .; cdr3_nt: TGTGCCATCAGTGAGTGGGCCGGGGAGAATTCACCCCTCCACTTT; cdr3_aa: CAISEWAGENSPLHF
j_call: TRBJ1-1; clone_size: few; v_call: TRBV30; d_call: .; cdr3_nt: TGTGCTTGCAGAAGACAGCTGAACACTGAAGCTTTCTTT; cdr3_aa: CACRRQLNTEAFF
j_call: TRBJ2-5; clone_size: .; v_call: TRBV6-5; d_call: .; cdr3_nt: TGTGCCAGCAGTTACACGGACAGACAAGAGACCCAGTACTTC; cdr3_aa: CASSYTDRQETQYF
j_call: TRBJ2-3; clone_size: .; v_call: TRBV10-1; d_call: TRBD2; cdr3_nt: TGCGCCAGCAGTGAGTCTAGCGGGGGGATGACAGATACGCAGTATTTT; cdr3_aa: CASSESSGGMTDTQYF
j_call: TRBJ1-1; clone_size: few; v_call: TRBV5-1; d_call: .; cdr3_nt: TGCGCCAGTAGGGCCTACACTGAAGCTTTCTTT; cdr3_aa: CASRAYTEAFF
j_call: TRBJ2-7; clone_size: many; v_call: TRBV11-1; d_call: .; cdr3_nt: TGTGCCAGCAGCCTGGTCGGGCGCTACGAGCAGTACTTC; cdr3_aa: CASSLVGRYEQYF
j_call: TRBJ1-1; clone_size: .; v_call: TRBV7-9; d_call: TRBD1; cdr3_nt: TGTGCCAGCAGATCGACGGACAGGGATGGTGAAGCTTTCTTT; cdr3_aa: CASRSTDRDGEAFF
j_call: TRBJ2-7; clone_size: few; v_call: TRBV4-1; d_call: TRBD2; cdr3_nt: TGCGCCAGCAGCCAAGGACACCGACTAGCAACCGACGAGCAGTACTTC; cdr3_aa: CASSQGHRLATDEQYF
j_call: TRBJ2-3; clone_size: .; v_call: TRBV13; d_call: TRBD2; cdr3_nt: TGTGCCAGCAGCTTAACGGGGGGTACCACAGATACGCAGTATTTT; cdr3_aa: CASSLTGGTTDTQYF
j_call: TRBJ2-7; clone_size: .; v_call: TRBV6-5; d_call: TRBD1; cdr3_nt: TGTGCCAGCAGTTACCGAACGACAGGGGTACACGAGCAGTACTTC; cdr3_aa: CASSYRTTGVHEQYF
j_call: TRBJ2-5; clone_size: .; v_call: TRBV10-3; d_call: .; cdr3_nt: TGTGCCATCAGTGTTCGACAGCAAGAGACCCAGTACTTC; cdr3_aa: CAISVRQQETQYF
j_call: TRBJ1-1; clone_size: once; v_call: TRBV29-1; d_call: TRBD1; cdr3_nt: TGCAGCGCAGGGGGACTAAACACTGAAGCTTTCTTT; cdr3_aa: CSAGGLNTEAFF
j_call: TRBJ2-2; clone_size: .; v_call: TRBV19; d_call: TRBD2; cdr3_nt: TGTGCCAGCCGCCAAACCGGGACTAGCCTGACCGGGGAGCTGTTTTTT; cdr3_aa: CASRQTGTSLTGELFF
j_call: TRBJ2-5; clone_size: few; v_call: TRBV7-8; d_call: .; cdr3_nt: TGTGCCAGCAGCCCCGCTTTTCCGGGCATCCAAGAGACCCAGTACTTC; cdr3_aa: CASSPAFPGIQETQYF
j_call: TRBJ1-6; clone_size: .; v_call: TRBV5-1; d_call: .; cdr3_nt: TGCGCCAGCAGCTTGATGGGGACTTCCGGTAATTCACCCCTCCACTTT; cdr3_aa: CASSLMGTSGNSPLHF
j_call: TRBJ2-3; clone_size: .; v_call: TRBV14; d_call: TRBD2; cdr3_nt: TGTGCCAGCAGCGGACTAGCGCTGGGCACAGATACGCAGTATTTT; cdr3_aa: CASSGLALGTDTQYF
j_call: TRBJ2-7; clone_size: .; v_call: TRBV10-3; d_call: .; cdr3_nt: TGTGCCATCAGTGGGTCGGTTGTCGAGCAGTACTTC; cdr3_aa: CAISGSVVEQYF
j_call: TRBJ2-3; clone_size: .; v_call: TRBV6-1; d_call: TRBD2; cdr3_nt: TGTGCCAGCAGGGAAAAGACTAGCGGGAGTACGACAGATACGCAGTATTTT; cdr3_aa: CASREKTSGSTTDTQYF
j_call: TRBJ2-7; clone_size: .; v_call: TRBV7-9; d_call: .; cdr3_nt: TGTGCCAGCAGCCACGCCGGCGACCCCTACGAGCAGTACTTC; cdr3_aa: CASSHAGDPYEQYF
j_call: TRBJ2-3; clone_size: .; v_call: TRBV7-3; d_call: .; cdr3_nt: TGTGCCAGCAGCTTAGGGCTAGCAGACACAGATACGCAGTATTTT; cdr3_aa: CASSLGLADTDTQYF
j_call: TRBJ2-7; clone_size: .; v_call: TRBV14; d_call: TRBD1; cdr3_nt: TGTGCCAGCAGCCATATGTGGGACAGAGGGTATGAGCAGTACTTC; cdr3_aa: CASSHMWDRGYEQYF
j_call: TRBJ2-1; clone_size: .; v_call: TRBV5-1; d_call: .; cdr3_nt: TGCGCCAGCAGCTTGGCGGGGGCTTACAATGAGCAGTTCTTC; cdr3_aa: CASSLAGAYNEQFF
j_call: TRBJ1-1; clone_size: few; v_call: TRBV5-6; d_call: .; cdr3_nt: TGTGCCAGCAGCCCCGGTCGGCGGAACACTGAAGCTTTCTTT; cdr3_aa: CASSPGRRNTEAFF